This TCR beta chain was identified during a study of shared clonotypes between healthy human individuals. Clones were read by immunoSEQ multiplex PCR, and TCRdb kept only the in-frame ones, dropping some. The table lists around 1.9 million clones, 93% of them singletons. This CDR3 spans 15 amino acids. Trimming took off 2 bases at V and 2 bases at J, with 10 bases between the two ends. The germline V gene encodes CDR1 MNHNS and CDR2 SASEGT. It was CD45RO-negative cells, positively selected for CCR7, that made up naive CD8 cells, with terminally differentiated effector memory CD45RA+ cells excluded. Only Caucasian adults living in Nashville, Tennessee made up the donor group.

V usage is TRBV6-1 and J usage is TRBJ1-5, with D perhaps TRBD1 (6 bases). The sequencing input was naive CD8+ T cells from PBMCs. The sequence came from a man aged 18 to 29 in good health. Some clones in this sample may be carry-over from other donors' samples. CDR3 in amino acids: CASSEFRQGNQPQHF. CDR3 sequence (DNA): TGTGCCAGCAGTGAATTCAGACAGGGCAATCAGCCCCAGCATTTT.